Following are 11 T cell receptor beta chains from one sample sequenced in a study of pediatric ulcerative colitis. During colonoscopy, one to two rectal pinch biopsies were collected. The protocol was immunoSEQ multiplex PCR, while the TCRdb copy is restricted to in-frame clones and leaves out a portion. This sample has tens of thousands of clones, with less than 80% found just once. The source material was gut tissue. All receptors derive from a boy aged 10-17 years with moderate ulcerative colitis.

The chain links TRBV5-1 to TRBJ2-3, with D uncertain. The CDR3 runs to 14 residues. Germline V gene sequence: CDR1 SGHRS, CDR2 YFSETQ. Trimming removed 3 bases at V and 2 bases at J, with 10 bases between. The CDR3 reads CASSSIRNTDTQYF. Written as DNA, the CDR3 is TGCGCCAGCAGCTCAATCAGAAACACAGATACGCAGTATTTT.

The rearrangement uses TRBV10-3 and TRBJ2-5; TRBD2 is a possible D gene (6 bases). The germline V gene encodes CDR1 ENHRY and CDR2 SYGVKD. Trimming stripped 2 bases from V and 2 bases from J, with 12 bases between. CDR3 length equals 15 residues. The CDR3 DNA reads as TGTGCCATCAGTGAGGGGGAGGCCTCGCAAGAGACCCAGTACTTC. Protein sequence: CAISEGEASQETQYF.

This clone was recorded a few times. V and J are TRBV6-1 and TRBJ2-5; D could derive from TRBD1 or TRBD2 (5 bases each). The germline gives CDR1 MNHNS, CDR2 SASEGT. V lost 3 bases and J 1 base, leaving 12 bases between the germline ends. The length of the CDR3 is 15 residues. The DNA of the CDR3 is TGTGCCAGCAGTGATAGGGACCTGCTCCAAGAGACCCAGTACTTC. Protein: CASSDRDLLQETQYF.

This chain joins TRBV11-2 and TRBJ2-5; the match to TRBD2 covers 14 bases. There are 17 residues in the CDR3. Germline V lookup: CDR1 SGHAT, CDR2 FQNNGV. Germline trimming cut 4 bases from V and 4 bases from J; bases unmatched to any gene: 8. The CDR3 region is CASSSGLAGGAGETQYF. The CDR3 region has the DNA TGTGCCAGCAGCTCAGGACTAGCGGGAGGAGCAGGAGAGACCCAGTACTTC.

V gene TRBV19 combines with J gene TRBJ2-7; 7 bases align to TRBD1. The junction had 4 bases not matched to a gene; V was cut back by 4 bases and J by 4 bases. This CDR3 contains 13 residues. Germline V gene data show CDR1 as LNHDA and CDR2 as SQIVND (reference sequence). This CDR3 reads CASSKGALYEQYF. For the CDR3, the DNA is TGTGCCAGTAGTAAGGGGGCTTTATACGAGCAGTACTTC.

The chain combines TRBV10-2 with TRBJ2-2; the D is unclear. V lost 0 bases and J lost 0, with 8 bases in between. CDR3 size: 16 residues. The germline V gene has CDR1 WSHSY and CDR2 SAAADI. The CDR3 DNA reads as TGCGCCAGCAGTGAGTCGAAGGGCGCGAACACCGGGGAGCTGTTTTTT. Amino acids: CASSESKGANTGELFF.

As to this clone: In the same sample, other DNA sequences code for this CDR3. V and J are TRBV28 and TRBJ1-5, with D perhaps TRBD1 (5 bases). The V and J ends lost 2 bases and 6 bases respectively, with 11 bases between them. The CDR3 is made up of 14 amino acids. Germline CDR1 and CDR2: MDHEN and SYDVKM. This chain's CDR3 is CASSLGQGGQPQHF. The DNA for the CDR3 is TGTGCCAGCAGTTTAGGGCAGGGTGGTCAGCCCCAGCATTTT. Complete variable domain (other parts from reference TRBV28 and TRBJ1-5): DVKVTQSSRYLVKRTGEKVFLECVQDMDHENMFWYRQDPGLGLRLIYFSYDVKMKEKGDIPEGYSVSREKKERFSLILESASTNQTSMYLCASSLGQGGQPQHFGDGTRLSIL.

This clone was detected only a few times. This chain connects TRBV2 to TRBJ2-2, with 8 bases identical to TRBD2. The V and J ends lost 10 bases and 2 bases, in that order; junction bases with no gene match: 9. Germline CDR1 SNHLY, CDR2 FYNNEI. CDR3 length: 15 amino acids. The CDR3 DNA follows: TGTGCCACCCAGGAGACTAGCGTCAACACCGGGGAGCTGTTTTTT. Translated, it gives CATQETSVNTGELFF.

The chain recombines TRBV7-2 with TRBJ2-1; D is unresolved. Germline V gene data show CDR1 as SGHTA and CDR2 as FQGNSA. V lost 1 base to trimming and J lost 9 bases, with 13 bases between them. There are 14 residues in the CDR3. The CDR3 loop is CASSLEGSLGEQFF. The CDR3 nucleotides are TGTGCCAGCAGCTTAGAGGGTAGTCTAGGTGAGCAGTTCTTC.

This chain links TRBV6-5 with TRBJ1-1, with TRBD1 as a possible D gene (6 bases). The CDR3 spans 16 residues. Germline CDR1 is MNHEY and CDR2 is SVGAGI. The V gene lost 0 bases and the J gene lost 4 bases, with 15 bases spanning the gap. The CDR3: CASSYSTGTPSTEAFF. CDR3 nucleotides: TGTGCCAGCAGTTACTCTACCGGGACACCCTCCACTGAAGCTTTCTTT.

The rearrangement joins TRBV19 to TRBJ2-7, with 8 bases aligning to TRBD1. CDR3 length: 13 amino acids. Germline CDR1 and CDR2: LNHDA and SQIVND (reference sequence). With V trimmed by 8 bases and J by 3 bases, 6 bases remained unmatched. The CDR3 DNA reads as TGTGCCAGTTCGCTGACAGGGGACTACGAGCAGTACTTC. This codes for CASSLTGDYEQYF.